This TCR beta chain derives from a study of T-cell reconstitution after alpha-beta-depleted transplantation in children. Trimming removed 5 bases from V and 0 bases from J, with 11 bases in between. This CDR3 has 15 amino acids. The germline CDR1 and CDR2 sequences are SGHTA and FQGNSA. The TCRbeta library was prepared with unique molecular identifiers. TCRdb ran MiXCR on the PCR reads and lists one entry per CDR3 protein. In the table there are more than 60,000 distinct CDR3 sequences, around 7.9% of which are singletons. The chain couples TRBV7-2 to TRBJ1-5; TRBD1 is a possible D gene (5 bases). The material was PBMCs from the stem cell graft donor, obtained from the stem cell graft. The clonotype was recovered from a human donor who donated a stem cell graft to a child with acute lymphoblastic leukemia. CDR3 region: CASSLDNYSNQPQHF. CDR3 DNA: TGTGCCAGCAGCCTGGACAATTATAGCAATCAGCCCCAGCATTTT. Combining the CDR3 with reference TRBV7-2 and TRBJ1-5 gives the whole variable domain GAGVSQSPSNKVTEKGKDVELRCDPISGHTALYWYRQSLGQGLEFLIYFQGNSAPDKSGLPSDRFSAERTGGSVSTLTIQRTQQEDSAVYLCASSLDNYSNQPQHFGDGTRLSIL.